This TCR beta chain was profiled in a study of T-cell reconstitution after alpha-beta-depleted transplantation in children. Preparing the TCRbeta library involved the use of unique molecular identifiers. TCRdb independently ran MiXCR on the PCR reads; one entry per CDR3 protein. The sample has around 240,000 distinct CDR3 sequences; 9.7% are singletons. In this sample, this clonotype turned up many times. With 5 bases clipped from V and 5 bases from J, the junction kept 19 bases outside the gene matches. Germline CDR1 SGDLS, CDR2 YYNGEE. CDR3 length: 18 residues. Sequences were derived from PBMCs from the stem cell graft donor, sampled from the stem cell graft. This clonotype was sampled from a human donor who donated a stem cell graft to a child with SCID. The chain is built from TRBV9 and TRBJ2-7; 10 positions match TRBD2. This CDR3 is CASRYSCRERGGLDEQYF. The CDR3 region has the DNA TGTGCCAGCAGATATAGTTGCCGTGAGCGGGGGGGTCTTGACGAGCAGTACTTC.